This T cell receptor beta chain emerged from a study of cytomegalovirus exposure and HLA in healthy donors. Germline CDR1 reads SEHNR; CDR2 reads FQNEAQ (reference sequence). Trimming took 4 bases from V and 2 from J; bases not matched to a gene: 6. There are 16 residues in the CDR3. In the case of this clone: Its antigen is not known.

Researchers ran the PCR with 60 Vbeta and 13 Jbeta primers. This table comes from immunoSEQ multiplex PCR, and its TCRdb copy is limited to in-frame clones, with some not included. The repertoire holds tens of thousands of clones, with approximately 55% as singletons. Study-wide results and caveats: Later on, analysis showed that most CMV-associated TCR beta chains appeared to be HLA-restricted.

The source of this sequence is a human donor in good health. J is TRBJ2-7 and V is TRBV7-9, with 12 nucleotides matching TRBD2. Sample: PBMCs. This CDR3 is CASSSGLAGSTYEQYF. The CDR3 coding sequence is TGTGCCAGCAGCTCCGGACTAGCGGGATCGACCTACGAGCAGTACTTC. Variable domain in full (rest from reference TRBV7-9 and TRBJ2-7): DTGVSQNPRHKITKRGQNVTFRCDPISEHNRLYWYRQTLGQGPEFLTYFQNEAQLEKSRLLSDRFSAERPKGSFSTLEIQRTEQGDSAMYLCASSSGLAGSTYEQYFGPGTRLTVT.